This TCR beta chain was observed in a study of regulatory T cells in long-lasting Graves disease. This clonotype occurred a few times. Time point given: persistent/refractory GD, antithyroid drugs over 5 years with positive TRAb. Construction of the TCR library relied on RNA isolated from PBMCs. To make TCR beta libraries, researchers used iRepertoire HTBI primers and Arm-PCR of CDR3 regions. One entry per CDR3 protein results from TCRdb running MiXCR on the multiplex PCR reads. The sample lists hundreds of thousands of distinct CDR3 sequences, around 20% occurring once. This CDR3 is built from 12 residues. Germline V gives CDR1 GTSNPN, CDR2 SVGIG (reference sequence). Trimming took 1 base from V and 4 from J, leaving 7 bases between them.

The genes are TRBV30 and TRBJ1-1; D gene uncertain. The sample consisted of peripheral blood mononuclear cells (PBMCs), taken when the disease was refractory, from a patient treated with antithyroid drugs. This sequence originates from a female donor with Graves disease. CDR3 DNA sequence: TGTGCCTGGAGTGGGAGAGTCACTGAAGCTTTCTTT. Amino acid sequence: CAWSGRVTEAFF.